This TCR beta chain was sequenced for a study of T cell changes during pregnancy in multiple sclerosis (dated 2019 in TCRdb). A note on the overall study: The study looked at changes in the T cell repertoire across pregnancy in women with multiple sclerosis.

Libraries were made using the immunoSEQ multiplex PCR assay. The source is immuneACCESS, and TCRdb retained only in-frame sequences with V and J called. Part of the clones is not carried over; for the studies checked, unresolved V genes explain less than half of this, and the remainder is unexplained. The sample records 40,000 to 45,000 clones, over 80% of which are singletons. Approximately 1.2% of the sample is taken by the ten largest. Points on this clone: Which antigen it targets is not known. The sample holds no much larger clone one base away, and base qualities are not on file.

CDR1 and CDR2, per the germline V gene (reference sequence), are MNHNY and SVGAGI. Here V drops 2 bases and J drops 2 bases, and the junction holds 5 bases not matched to any gene. Counted from cysteine to phenylalanine, this CDR3 has 15 amino acids. Just the 45-base CDR3 DNA is kept, in frame starting at base 1. The TCR originated in a female donor with multiple sclerosis, enrolled in a pregnancy study. The chain links TRBV6-6 with TRBJ2-5; 7 bases in the middle match TRBD2. Source material: peripheral blood. At the DNA level, the sequence is TGTGCCAGCAGTTACGGGGGGGAGGGGCAAGAGACCCAGTACTTC. The translation is CASSYGGEGQETQYF.